This is a list of T cell receptor beta chains from one sample in a study of cytomegalovirus exposure and HLA in healthy donors. Sequenced by immunoSEQ multiplex PCR; TCRdb stores in-frame clones only, minus some. This sample carries 190,000 or so clones, roughly 82% of them seen once, and the ten largest clones take 10% to 15%. The specimen sequenced was PBMCs. Source of these receptors: a woman in her twenties or thirties in good health and CMV-seropositive. The CDR3 runs from the conserved cysteine through the conserved F or W. A D gene is named only where the DNA matches it firmly. Where a row states a size, it is once, few, many or the class of an expanded clone; other rows omit it.

>few|TRBV5-1|NA|TRBJ1-3
CASNEGYSGNTIYF
TGCGCCAGCAATGAGGGATACTCTGGAAACACCATATATTTT
>NA|TRBV19|TRBD1|TRBJ1-2
CASSSLGQGARYGYTF
TGTGCCAGTAGTTCTTTGGGCCAGGGGGCGCGATATGGCTACACCTTC
>NA|TRBV5-1|TRBD2|TRBJ2-1
CASSLGGTSGAREQFF
TGCGCCAGCAGCCTGGGAGGGACTAGCGGGGCACGTGAGCAGTTCTTC
>few|TRBV18|TRBD1|TRBJ1-2
CASSPEGQTGRLRGYTF
TGTGCCAGCTCACCCGAAGGACAGACAGGGCGGTTGAGAGGCTACACCTTC
>NA|TRBV28|NA|TRBJ1-2
CASSLWRDGIYGYTF
TGTGCCAGCAGTTTATGGCGGGACGGCATCTATGGCTACACCTTC
>NA|TRBV5-6|TRBD1|TRBJ1-2
CASSSSRDRSQGYGYTF
TGTGCCAGCAGCTCAAGCCGGGACAGAAGTCAGGGCTATGGCTACACCTTC
>NA|TRBV5-1|NA|TRBJ2-5
CASSILVGQETQYF
TGCGCCAGCAGCATACTAGTTGGGCAAGAGACCCAGTACTTC
>NA|TRBV5-1|TRBD1|TRBJ1-4
CASSQDTGETNEKLFF
TGCGCCAGCAGTCAGGATACAGGGGAAACTAATGAAAAACTGTTTTTT
>NA|TRBV5-6|NA|TRBJ1-1
CASKRGEGTEAFF
TGTGCCAGTAAGAGGGGGGAGGGCACTGAAGCTTTCTTT
>NA|TRBV7-6|TRBD1|TRBJ2-3
CASSLTGLDTQYF
TGTGCCAGCAGCCTGACAGGGTTGGATACGCAGTATTTT
>NA|TRBV2|NA|TRBJ1-2
CASSGDTSNYGYTF
TGTGCCAGCAGTGGAGACACGAGTAACTATGGCTACACCTTC
>NA|TRBV25-1|NA|TRBJ2-3
CASSELSGAGDTQYF
TGTGCCAGCAGTGAATTATCAGGGGCCGGAGATACGCAGTATTTT
>NA|TRBV5-1|NA|TRBJ1-2
CASSLSERISNYGYTF
TGCGCCAGCAGCTTGTCTGAGAGGATTTCGAACTATGGCTACACCTTC
>NA|TRBV7-8|NA|TRBJ1-5
CASSPRGGLNQPQHF
TGTGCCAGCAGCCCCAGAGGTGGACTCAATCAGCCCCAGCATTTT
>NA|TRBV27|TRBD1|TRBJ2-1
CASSLGPRGQGAIRSYNEQFF
TGTGCCAGCAGTTTAGGTCCGCGCGGACAGGGGGCTATTCGCTCCTACAATGAGCAGTTCTTC
>NA|TRBV4-1|NA|TRBJ1-1
CASSQDWGPGRAFF
TGCGCCAGCAGCCAAGATTGGGGGCCGGGAAGGGCTTTCTTT
>NA|TRBV2|NA|TRBJ1-1
CASIVEELNTEAFF
TGTGCCAGCATCGTGGAGGAACTGAACACTGAAGCTTTCTTT
>NA|TRBV29-1|NA|TRBJ2-5
CSAEGSETQYF
TGCAGCGCGGAGGGTAGTGAGACCCAGTACTTC
>once|TRBV6-5|NA|TRBJ2-7
CASSHDRRTGYEQYF
TGTGCCAGCAGTCATGACCGCCGAACAGGCTACGAGCAGTACTTC
>few|TRBV4-2|NA|TRBJ1-1
CASSQDLGRRTEAFF
TGTGCCAGCAGCCAAGATCTGGGGAGAAGAACTGAAGCTTTCTTT
>NA|TRBV25-1|NA|TRBJ2-5
CASSALAEETQYF
TGTGCCAGCAGTGCCCTAGCAGAAGAGACCCAGTACTTC
>NA|TRBV6-1|TRBD1|TRBJ1-3
CASHRDRRNTIYF
TGTGCCAGCCACCGGGACAGAAGAAACACCATATATTTT
>few|TRBV27|NA|TRBJ1-1
CASWPTPLLAEAFF
TGTGCCAGCTGGCCGACCCCTCTCCTAGCTGAAGCTTTCTTT
>NA|TRBV7-6|TRBD1|TRBJ2-1
CASSPYSGTGIYNEQFF
TGTGCCAGCAGCCCCTATTCGGGGACAGGGATATACAATGAGCAGTTCTTC
>NA|TRBV27|NA|TRBJ1-2
CASGQGHISYGYTF
TGTGCCAGCGGTCAGGGGCATATTAGTTATGGCTACACCTTC
>few|TRBV15|TRBD1|TRBJ1-3
CATRTGIGNTIYF
TGTGCCACTCGGACAGGAATTGGAAACACCATATATTTT
>large|TRBV10-3|TRBD1|TRBJ1-2
CAIREQGYGEGYTF
TGTGCCATCAGGGAACAGGGGTATGGGGAAGGCTACACCTTC
>NA|TRBV2|NA|TRBJ2-3
CASTPVVDTQYF
TGTGCCAGCACTCCGGTGGTGGATACGCAGTATTTT
>NA|TRBV6-1|NA|TRBJ1-1
CASSKFREEAFF
TGTGCCAGCAGCAAATTCAGGGAAGAAGCTTTCTTT
>NA|TRBV2|NA|TRBJ2-7
CASRPGTRDEQYF
TGTGCCAGCAGGCCCGGGACTCGGGACGAGCAGTACTTC
>NA|TRBV2|TRBD2|TRBJ2-1
CASRSGRIRFF
TGTGCCAGCAGGAGCGGGAGGATACGGTTCTTC
>NA|TRBV6-5|NA|TRBJ1-3
CASSLQGFTGNTIYF
TGTGCCAGCAGCCTCCAGGGTTTTACTGGAAACACCATATATTTT
>NA|TRBV27|NA|TRBJ1-5
CASSPQGTRIGNQPQHF
TGTGCCAGCAGTCCGCAGGGGACCCGTATTGGCAATCAGCCCCAGCATTTT
>NA|TRBV9|TRBD1|TRBJ2-1
CASSVAGQGYNEQFF
TGTGCCAGCAGCGTAGCGGGACAGGGCTACAATGAGCAGTTCTTC
>few|TRBV7-9|NA|TRBJ1-2
CASNSNYGYTF
TGTGCCAGCAACTCTAACTATGGCTACACCTTC
>once|TRBV15|TRBD2|TRBJ2-7
CATSATGTSSYEQYF
TGTGCCACCAGCGCAACCGGGACTAGCAGTTACGAGCAGTACTTC
>NA|TRBV6-5|TRBD2|TRBJ2-1
CASGRGNNEQFF
TGTGCCAGCGGGAGGGGCAACAATGAGCAGTTCTTC
>NA|TRBV5-5|TRBD1|TRBJ1-5
CASSRTGGAEQPQHF
TGTGCCAGCAGCCGTACAGGGGGCGCGGAGCAGCCCCAGCATTTT
>NA|TRBV29-1|TRBD2|TRBJ2-2
CSVVAGGGGELFF
TGCAGCGTTGTAGCGGGGGGTGGCGGGGAGCTGTTTTTT
>NA|TRBV11-2|NA|TRBJ2-2
CASSLSSGVTGELFF
TGTGCCAGCAGCTTAAGTTCAGGGGTTACCGGGGAGCTGTTTTTT
>NA|TRBV18|NA|TRBJ2-7
CASSPPAGSEQYF
TGTGCCAGCTCACCACCCGCAGGATCCGAGCAGTACTTC
>NA|TRBV5-1|NA|TRBJ2-7
CASSLDLGVTYEQYF
TGCGCCAGCAGCTTGGATTTAGGAGTAACCTACGAGCAGTACTTC
>NA|TRBV7-9|NA|TRBJ1-1
CACTRGGTEAFF
TGTGCCTGTACCCGAGGGGGCACTGAAGCTTTCTTT
>NA|TRBV7-6|TRBD1|TRBJ2-5
CASSSGQAIKETQYF
TGTGCCAGCAGCTCCGGACAGGCGATTAAAGAGACCCAGTACTTC